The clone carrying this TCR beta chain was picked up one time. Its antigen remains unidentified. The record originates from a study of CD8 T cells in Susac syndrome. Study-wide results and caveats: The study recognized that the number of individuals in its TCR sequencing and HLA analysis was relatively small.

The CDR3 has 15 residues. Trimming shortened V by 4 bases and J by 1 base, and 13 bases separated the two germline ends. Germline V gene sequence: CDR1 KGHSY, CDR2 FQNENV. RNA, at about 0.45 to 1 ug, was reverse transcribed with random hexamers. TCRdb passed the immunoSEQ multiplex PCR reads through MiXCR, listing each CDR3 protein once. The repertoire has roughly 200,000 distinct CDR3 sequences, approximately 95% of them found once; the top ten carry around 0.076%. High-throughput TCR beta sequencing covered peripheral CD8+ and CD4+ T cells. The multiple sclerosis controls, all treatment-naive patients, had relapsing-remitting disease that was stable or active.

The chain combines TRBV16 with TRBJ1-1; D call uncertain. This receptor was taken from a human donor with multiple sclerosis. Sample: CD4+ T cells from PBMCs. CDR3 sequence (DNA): TGTGCCAGCAGCCCCCCAAGCGCAAAGAACACTGAAGCTTTCTTT. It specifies CASSPPSAKNTEAFF.